The rows below give T cell receptor beta chains drawn from one sample of a study of T cell changes during pregnancy in multiple sclerosis. The method was immunoSEQ multiplex PCR; TCRdb's version includes in-frame clones alone and lacks a portion of them. The data show under 55,000 clones, about 89% seen once. Sequences were derived from CD8+ T cells from peripheral blood mononuclear cells, sampled after pregnancy. These receptors originate from a female donor with multiple sclerosis, enrolled in a pregnancy study. Each CDR3 is given with its conserved first and last residue. The D gene is left open where the match is weak. Size is omitted from some rows. Given values are once, few, many or a class for expanded clones.

V gene	D gene	J gene	clone size	CDR3 protein	CDR3 DNA
TRBV9	TRBD1	TRBJ2-5	medium-sized	CASSLGNRGLTETQYF	TGTGCCAGCAGCTTGGGAAACAGGGGGTTAACAGAGACCCAGTACTTC
TRBV9	TRBD1	TRBJ1-4	-	CASSASGQNEKLFF	TGTGCCAGCAGCGCCTCGGGACAGAATGAAAAACTGTTTTTT
TRBV29-1	TRBD1	TRBJ1-1	-	CSVPVQPGQVNTEAFF	TGCAGCGTCCCCGTACAACCGGGACAGGTGAACACTGAAGCTTTCTTT
TRBV5-8	TRBD1	TRBJ1-1	-	CASSRRDSWADHHTEAFF	TGTGCCAGCAGCCGTCGGGACAGTTGGGCAGACCACCACACTGAAGCTTTCTTT
TRBV11-2	TRBD1	TRBJ1-2	-	CASSIAGTGEGYTF	TGTGCCAGCAGCATAGCCGGGACAGGGGAGGGCTACACCTTC
TRBV29-1	-	TRBJ1-2	-	CSVEEQVNYGYTF	TGCAGCGTTGAAGAACAGGTGAACTATGGCTACACCTTC
TRBV19	-	TRBJ2-6	-	CASLGGSGANVLTF	TGTGCCAGCCTAGGGGGCTCTGGGGCCAACGTCCTGACTTTC
TRBV6-5	-	TRBJ1-1	-	CASSYSEGTTEAFF	TGTGCCAGCAGTTACTCGGAGGGGACCACTGAAGCTTTCTTT
TRBV9	-	TRBJ2-3	-	CASSEGGGQARGDTQYF	TGTGCCAGCAGCGAGGGGGGTGGACAGGCCCGAGGCGATACGCAGTATTTT
TRBV9	TRBD1	TRBJ2-7	-	CASSPSGTGTYEQYF	TGTGCCAGCAGCCCATCCGGGACAGGGACCTACGAGCAGTACTTC
TRBV30	-	TRBJ1-1	-	CAWRIQGTEAFF	TGTGCCTGGAGGATCCAGGGCACTGAAGCTTTCTTT
TRBV6-6	-	TRBJ1-6	few	CASSNRERNSPLHF	TGTGCCAGCAGTAACAGGGAAAGGAATTCACCCCTCCACTTT
TRBV5-1	TRBD1	TRBJ2-1	-	CASSPGQGEWGEQFF	TGCGCCAGCAGCCCGGGACAGGGGGAGTGGGGTGAGCAGTTCTTC